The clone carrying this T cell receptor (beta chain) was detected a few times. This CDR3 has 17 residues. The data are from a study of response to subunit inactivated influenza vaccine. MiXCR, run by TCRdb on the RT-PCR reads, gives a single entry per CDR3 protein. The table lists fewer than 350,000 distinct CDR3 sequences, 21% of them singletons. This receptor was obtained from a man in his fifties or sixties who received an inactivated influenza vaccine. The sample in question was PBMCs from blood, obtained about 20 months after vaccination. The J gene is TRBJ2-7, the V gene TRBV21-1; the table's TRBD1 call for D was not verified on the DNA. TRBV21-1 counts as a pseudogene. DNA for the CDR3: TGTGCCAGCAGCAAACTTGATATTCGACGGACAGCCTACGAGCAGTACTTC. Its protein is CASSKLDIRRTAYEQYF.